One sample yielded the 15 T cell receptor beta chains listed below, sequenced in a study of shared clonotypes between healthy human individuals. The protocol was immunoSEQ multiplex PCR, while the TCRdb copy is restricted to in-frame clones and leaves out a portion. The table has about 510,000 clones, around 79% seen once; the top ten hold around 13%. The sequenced material came from PBMCs. The receptors stem from a woman aged 40 to 55 in good health. Some clones in this sample may be carry-over from other donors' samples.

This chain uses TRBV29-1 with TRBJ2-7, with D unclear. V gave up 6 bases and J gave up 3 bases, with 15 bases separating them. CDR3 length equals 13 residues. Germline assignment: CDR1 SQVTM and CDR2 ANQGSEA. Here the CDR3 DNA reads TGCAGCGTGGCCCTCCGGGCCCGCTACGAGCAGTACTTC. It codes for CSVALRARYEQYF.

This clone was observed a handful of times. The chain employs TRBV7-2 and TRBJ2-1; D may match TRBD1 or TRBD2 (6 bases each). V was cut by 4 bases and J by 6 bases, with 22 bases left in between. The CDR3 is 17 residues long. Germline V lookup: CDR1 SGHTA, CDR2 FQGNSA. In nucleotides, the CDR3 is TGTGCCAGCAGCTCTAGAATAGGGGGGAACGGGCGCAATGAGCAGTTCTTC. Protein product: CASSSRIGGNGRNEQFF.

This clone showed up just a few times. Other nucleotide sequences in the sample specify the same CDR3. The V call is TRBV9, the J call TRBJ1-3; possible D gene TRBD1, 5 bases. CDR1 is SGDLS and CDR2 is YYNGEE in the germline V gene. V lost 2 bases, J lost 0 bases, and 6 bases lay in between. CDR3 size: 14 residues. The CDR3 reads CASSVQGSGNTIYF. CDR3 in DNA: TGTGCCAGCAGCGTGCAGGGCTCTGGAAACACCATATATTTT.

The CDR3 bases are TGTGCCAGCTCATCCATAGGGCGAAATCAGCCCCAGCATTTT. Encoded protein: CASSSIGRNQPQHF. The V and J genes are TRBV2 and TRBJ1-5; D is unresolved. V was clipped by 8 bases and J by 4 bases, with 15 bases between them. Germline CDR1 and CDR2: SNHLY and FYNNEI. The CDR3 contains 14 residues.

CDR3 coding DNA: TGTGCCAGCAGCGTAGGGGCTAGCGGGAGGGGGGATGAGCAGTTCTTC. Protein sequence: CASSVGASGRGDEQFF. The rearrangement joins TRBV9 to TRBJ2-1; 12 positions agree with TRBD2. Trimming took 0 bases from V and 8 from J; bases not matched to a gene: 6. Germline lookup yields CDR1 SGDLS and CDR2 YYNGEE. The CDR3 covers 16 residues.

This chain links TRBV19 with TRBJ1-1, with no clear D. Looked up from germline, CDR1 is LNHDA and CDR2 is SQIVND (reference sequence). The CDR3 runs 14 residues. The V gene lost 5 bases and the J gene lost 0 bases, with 10 bases spanning the gap. The DNA for the CDR3 is TGTGCCAGTAGTGAGGGTAGGATGAACACTGAAGCTTTCTTT. It encodes CASSEGRMNTEAFF.

This chain uses TRBV11-2 with TRBJ1-5, with D possibly matching TRBD1 (5 bases). The germline V and J ends were trimmed by 3 bases and 2 bases, with 8 bases remaining between them. The CDR3 covers 14 residues. From germline, CDR1 is SGHAT and CDR2 FQNNGV. The CDR3 protein is CASSFQGGNQPQHF. The DNA of the CDR3 is TGTGCCAGCAGCTTCCAGGGAGGCAATCAGCCCCAGCATTTT.

CDR3 in amino acids: CASSFQTGGTEAFF. Here the CDR3 DNA reads TGTGCCAGCAGCTTTCAGACAGGGGGCACTGAAGCTTTCTTT. The rearrangement links TRBV5-4 to TRBJ1-1; 9 bases agree with TRBD1. V dropped 2 bases and J dropped 4; count of bases not matched to a gene: 3. The germline gives CDR1 SGHNT, CDR2 YYREEE (reference sequence). The CDR3 sequence is 14 residues long.

V is TRBV11-3 and J is TRBJ2-1; D is perhaps TRBD1 or TRBD2 (5 bases each). This CDR3 region has 13 residues. The germline gives CDR1 SGHNT, CDR2 YENEEA. Trimming took off 4 bases at V and 7 bases at J, with 11 bases between the two ends. The DNA for the CDR3 is TGTGCCAGCAGCTCACGATGGGGGAATGAGCAGTTCTTC. It translates to CASSSRWGNEQFF.

This chain links TRBV5-4 with TRBJ2-3, with 12 positions matching TRBD2. Germline CDR1 is SGHNT and CDR2 is YYREEE (reference sequence). The CDR3 covers 15 residues. Unmatched junction bases numbered 3, after V lost 3 bases and J lost 4 bases. CDR3 residues: CASSWTSGKSDTQYF. The CDR3, as DNA: TGTGCCAGCAGCTGGACTAGCGGGAAGTCAGATACGCAGTATTTT.

This sequence joins TRBV10-3 and TRBJ2-2, with D hard to call. Germline values: CDR1 ENHRY, CDR2 SYGVKD. V was pared by 6 bases and J by 7 bases, with 9 bases between. This CDR3 region has 12 residues. The CDR3 is CAIREEVGELFF. In DNA form, the CDR3 reads TGTGCCATCAGGGAAGAAGTCGGGGAGCTGTTTTTT.

This clone was observed once. DNA for the CDR3: TGTGCCAGCAGCTTAGTTCGTGACATCTATACGAACACCGGGGAGCTGTTTTTT. As protein: CASSLVRDIYTNTGELFF. The gene calls are TRBV7-9 and TRBJ2-2; no definite D call. The CDR3 spans 18 residues. CDR1 SEHNR and CDR2 FQNEAQ come from the germline V gene (reference sequence). V was pared by 1 base and J by 0 bases, with 15 bases between.

This clone was counted at least ten times. This chain links TRBV6-1 with TRBJ2-7; D is unclear. The CDR3 covers 14 residues. Germline CDR1 reads MNHNS; CDR2 reads SASEGT. Trimming pared 2 bases from V and 0 bases from J, leaving 8 bases between. The CDR3 loop is CASSERGSSYEQYF. DNA of the CDR3: TGTGCCAGCAGTGAAAGAGGCAGCTCCTACGAGCAGTACTTC.

The chain has TRBV28 and TRBJ2-2; 12 bases are shared with TRBD2. Germline V gene lookup returns CDR1 MDHEN and CDR2 SYDVKM. The CDR3 contains 15 residues. V trimming: 3 bases; J trimming: 6 bases; junction bases outside the gene matches: 2. The CDR3 reads CASSFRLAGAGELFF. DNA of the CDR3: TGTGCCAGCAGTTTTCGACTAGCGGGAGCCGGGGAGCTGTTTTTT. Together with reference TRBV28 and TRBJ2-2, the CDR3 gives the full variable domain: DVKVTQSSRYLVKRTGEKVFLECVQDMDHENMFWYRQDPGLGLRLIYFSYDVKMKEKGDIPEGYSVSREKKERFSLILESASTNQTSMYLCASSFRLAGAGELFFGEGSRLTVL.

The CDR3 loop reads CASSLAGEQYF. The CDR3 DNA sequence: TGTGCCAGCAGCTTAGCGGGCGAGCAGTACTTC. V gene TRBV11-1 combines with J gene TRBJ2-7; D is ambiguous. This CDR3 is built from 11 residues. CDR1 is SGHAT and CDR2 is FQDESV in the germline V gene (reference sequence). Trimming stripped 0 bases from V and 6 bases from J, with 3 bases between.